A selection of T cell receptor beta chains follows, all from one sample in a study of OX40 agonist ivuxolimab in advanced cancers. Sequencing used immunoSEQ multiplex PCR; TCRdb keeps in-frame clones, though not all of them. The table records 20,000 to 25,000 clones, roughly 80% of them present only once. Sample: CD4+ or CD8+ T cells sorted from blood, taken in a trial of the OX40 agonist ivuxolimab. These receptors were obtained from an adult with an advanced solid tumor such as melanoma, head and neck, liver or kidney cancer. Both conserved end residues are part of each CDR3.

cdr3_aa: CAISGQGYQPQHF
v_call: TRBV10-3

cdr3_aa: CASSPSGGMTNYGYTF
v_call: TRBV27

cdr3_aa: CATSRVPGKETQYF
v_call: TRBV15

cdr3_aa: CASSFGSDPTRLFF
v_call: TRBV27

cdr3_aa: CASSDRVPSNQPQHF
v_call: TRBV6-6

cdr3_aa: CASSLVSGGSEQFF
v_call: TRBV5-4

cdr3_aa: CASTRDRLNTEAFF
v_call: TRBV6-1

cdr3_aa: CASSQAYRGAETQYF
v_call: TRBV4-1

cdr3_aa: CASSFQDGSGTQYF
v_call: TRBV27

cdr3_aa: CASSHGTRAYEQYF
v_call: TRBV4-3

cdr3_aa: CASSDPDSNEQFF
v_call: TRBV6-4

cdr3_aa: CASSWAGGNYEQYF
v_call: TRBV11-2

cdr3_aa: CASSLGGTSGDEQYF
v_call: TRBV7-2

cdr3_aa: CASSPTTNYGYTF
v_call: TRBV19

cdr3_aa: CASSLGGAHEQYF
v_call: TRBV5-1

cdr3_aa: CASSPDREGNQPQHF
v_call: TRBV11-2

cdr3_aa: CASSRGQGNNQPQHF
v_call: TRBV5-4

cdr3_aa: CASSLSPHGNQPQHF
v_call: TRBV5-4

cdr3_aa: CASSLRQGTTEAFF
v_call: TRBV5-8

cdr3_aa: CASSIAGTLGLQFF
v_call: TRBV13

cdr3_aa: CASSYRGTGSGGANVLTF
v_call: TRBV6-7

cdr3_aa: CASGVSTDTQYF
v_call: TRBV7-9

cdr3_aa: CAWSVRGLGVREQYF
v_call: TRBV30

cdr3_aa: CASSLSGTLYNEQFF
v_call: TRBV27

cdr3_aa: CASSEIGGLSPLHF
v_call: TRBV2

cdr3_aa: CATSRDLVYEQFF
v_call: TRBV15

cdr3_aa: CASSLRQENTEAFF
v_call: TRBV13

cdr3_aa: CASSLDRFNEQFF
v_call: TRBV11-3

cdr3_aa: CASSRGQGIDSPLHF
v_call: TRBV4-3

cdr3_aa: CASSPDMDEKLFF
v_call: TRBV5-1

cdr3_aa: CASSLEEVAGVGETQYF
v_call: TRBV7-9